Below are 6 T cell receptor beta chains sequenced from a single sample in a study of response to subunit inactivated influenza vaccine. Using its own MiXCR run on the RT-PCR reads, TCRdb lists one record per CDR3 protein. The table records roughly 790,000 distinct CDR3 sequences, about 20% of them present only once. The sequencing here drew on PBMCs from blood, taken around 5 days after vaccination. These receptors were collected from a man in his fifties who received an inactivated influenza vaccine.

CDR3: CASSLGLVVETQYF. CDR3 in DNA: TGCGCCAGCAGCTTAGGACTAGTGGTGGAGACCCAGTACTTC. The chain is built from TRBV5-1 and TRBJ2-5; 7 bases line up with TRBD2. The CDR3 has 14 residues. With V trimmed by 2 bases and J by 5 bases, 6 bases remained unmatched. Germline V CDR1 and CDR2: SGHRS, YFSETQ.

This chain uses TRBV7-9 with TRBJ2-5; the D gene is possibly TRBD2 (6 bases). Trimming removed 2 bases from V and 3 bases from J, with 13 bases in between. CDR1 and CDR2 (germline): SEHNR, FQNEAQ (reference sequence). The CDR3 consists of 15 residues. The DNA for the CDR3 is TGTGCCAGCAGCTTATATGGACTACCCGAAGAGACCCAGTACTTC. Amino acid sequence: CASSLYGLPEETQYF.

CDR3 in amino acids: CATGRGVGTGELFF. The CDR3, as DNA: TGTGCCACCGGACGCGGGGTAGGCACCGGGGAGCTGTTTTTT. The V gene is TRBV24-1, the J gene TRBJ2-2; tentatively, D is TRBD2 (6 bases). The length of the CDR3 is 14 residues. Germline values: CDR1 KGHDR, CDR2 SFDVKD. The V end was cut by 9 bases, the J end by 4 bases, with 14 bases between.

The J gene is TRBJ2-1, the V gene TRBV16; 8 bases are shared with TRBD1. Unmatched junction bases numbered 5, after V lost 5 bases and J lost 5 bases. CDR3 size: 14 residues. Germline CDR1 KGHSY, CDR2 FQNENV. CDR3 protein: CASSEWTGNNEQFF. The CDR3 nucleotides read TGTGCCAGCAGCGAATGGACAGGGAACAATGAGCAGTTCTTC.

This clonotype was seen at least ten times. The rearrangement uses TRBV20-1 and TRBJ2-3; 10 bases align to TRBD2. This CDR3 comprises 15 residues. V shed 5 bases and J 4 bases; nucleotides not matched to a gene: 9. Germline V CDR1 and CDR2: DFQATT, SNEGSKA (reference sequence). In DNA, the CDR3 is TGCAGTGCTGTCCCGGGACTAGCGATGGCAGATACGCAGTATTTT. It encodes CSAVPGLAMADTQYF.

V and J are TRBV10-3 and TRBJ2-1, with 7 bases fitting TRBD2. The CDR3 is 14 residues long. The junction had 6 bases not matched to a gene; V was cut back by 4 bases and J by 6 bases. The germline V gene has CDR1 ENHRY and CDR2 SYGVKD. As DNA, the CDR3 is TGTGCCATCAGTGTTGGCGGGAGCATCAATGAGCAGTTCTTC. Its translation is CAISVGGSINEQFF.